Each of the 18 T cell receptor beta chains below was sequenced from the same sample in a study of T-cell memory formation after mild COVID-19. TCRdb ran MiXCR on the 5' RACE reads and lists one entry per CDR3 protein. Among fewer than 250,000 distinct CDR3 sequences listed, around 30% were seen once. Specimen: PBMCs or a T cell subset sorted from them (not recorded which). The receptors come from an adult woman who had mild COVID-19 (a few samples of this study predate the infection). Cell type and time point are not known.

The table lists this clonotype with a few counts. This chain connects TRBV9 to TRBJ2-7; D tentatively fits TRBD1 or TRBD2 (5 bases each). Trimming took 1 base from V and 2 from J, leaving 13 bases between them. Germline loops: CDR1 SGDLS, CDR2 YYNGEE. This CDR3 comprises 15 residues. The CDR3 region is CASSVTGTETYEQYF. The CDR3 coding sequence is TGTGCCAGCAGCGTAACCGGGACGGAGACCTACGAGCAGTACTTC.

This clonotype has just a few counts. The chain uses TRBV5-1 and TRBJ2-1; 11 bases match TRBD2. The CDR3 length is 15 residues. J was trimmed by 6 bases and V by 4 bases; bases with no gene match: 6. Germline V gene lookup returns CDR1 SGHRS and CDR2 YFSETQ. The CDR3 DNA reads TGCGCCAGCAGCGCGGGACTAGCGGTTATCAATGAGCAGTTCTTC. As protein: CASSAGLAVINEQFF.

V is TRBV24-1 and J is TRBJ2-2; D might be TRBD1 (5 bases). CDR3 length equals 15 residues. Germline lookup yields CDR1 KGHDR and CDR2 SFDVKD. V was trimmed by 9 bases and J by 3 bases, leaving 16 bases between them. CDR3 bases: TGTGCCACCCAGGGTGTGGGGCCCGACACCGGGGAGCTGTTTTTT. Translated, it gives CATQGVGPDTGELFF.

This chain connects TRBV24-1 to TRBJ2-7; 7 bases map to TRBD1. The V and J ends lost 8 bases and 5 bases, in that order; junction bases with no gene match: 5. The CDR3 is made up of 12 amino acids. Germline lookup yields CDR1 KGHDR and CDR2 SFDVKD. CDR3 bases: TGTGCCACCACGGACAGGAATAACGAGCAGTACTTC. This gives the protein CATTDRNNEQYF.

This rearrangement joins TRBV7-9 to TRBJ2-7; TRBD1 might be the D (7 bases). The CDR3 is 15 residues long. Trimming shortened V by 6 bases and J by 3 bases, and 18 bases separated the two germline ends. From germline, CDR1 is SEHNR and CDR2 FQNEAQ (reference sequence). The CDR3 DNA reads TGTGCCAGCAGTTCGACAGGGAGGCCCCTCTACGAGCAGTACTTC. Translated, it gives CASSSTGRPLYEQYF.

This clonotype is a singleton in its sample. The chain employs TRBV18 and TRBJ2-7; D tentatively reads TRBD1 or TRBD2 (5 bases each). This CDR3 is 14 amino acids long. The V gene's germline CDR1 is KGHSH and CDR2 LQKENI. The V end lost 2 bases, the J end lost 7 bases, and 15 bases lay between the germline ends. This CDR3 is CASSPSDGWGEQYF. The CDR3 nucleotides are TGTGCCAGCTCACCAAGTGACGGCTGGGGGGAGCAGTACTTC.

This clonotype occurred a few times. CDR3 sequence reads: CASSQTAPEGDTQYF. The CDR3 DNA is TGTGCCAGCTCTCAGACGGCCCCCGAGGGAGATACGCAGTATTTT. This chain links TRBV12-3 or TRBV12-4 with TRBJ2-3; a weak D match, TRBD2 (5 bases). The V end was cut by 8 bases, the J end by 5 bases, with 20 bases between. The CDR3 has 15 amino acids.

This chain joins TRBV9 and TRBJ2-3; 8 nucleotides match TRBD1. After removal of 1 base from V and 4 bases from J, the junction contained 8 bases not matched to a gene. The CDR3 sequence is 16 residues long. Germline lookup yields CDR1 SGDLS and CDR2 YYNGEE. CDR3 nucleotides: TGTGCCAGCAGCGTATTAGGACAGGGAGAGGCAGATACGCAGTATTTT. The encoded protein is CASSVLGQGEADTQYF.

This clonotype was recorded once. V is TRBV27 and J is TRBJ2-3; weak D call: TRBD1 (5 bases). In germline, CDR1 is MNHEY, CDR2 SMNVEV (reference sequence). Trimming left V 2 bases short and J 4 bases short, with 10 bases between. The CDR3 runs to 14 residues. The CDR3 coding sequence is TGTGCCAGCAGTTTAGGGCCCAGGGCAGATACGCAGTATTTT. Protein sequence: CASSLGPRADTQYF.

This clonotype showed up just a few times. V is TRBV5-5 and J is TRBJ2-6; D gene uncertain. This CDR3 region has 18 residues. Between the trimmed V and J ends, which lost 4 bases and 1 base, there was a span of 18 bases. Germline CDR1 reads SGHKS; CDR2 reads YYEKEE (reference sequence). CDR3 protein: CASSLQARFHSGANVLTF. The DNA of the CDR3 is TGTGCCAGCAGCCTCCAGGCGAGGTTCCATTCTGGGGCCAACGTCCTGACTTTC.

This sequence joins TRBV15 and TRBJ2-5; D not resolved. V lost 0 bases and J lost 3, with 5 bases in between. The length of the CDR3 is 13 residues. Germline values: CDR1 LNHNV, CDR2 YYDKDF (reference sequence). CDR3 in DNA: TGTGCCACCAGCAGAGATCGAGAAGAGACCCAGTACTTC. Amino acid sequence: CATSRDREETQYF. The entire variable domain, with the rest obtained from reference TRBV15 and TRBJ2-5, is as follows: DAMVIQNPRYQVTQFGKPVTLSCSQTLNHNVMYWYQQKSSQAPKLLFHYYDKDFNNEADTPDNFQSRRPNTSFCFLDIRSPGLGDTAMYLCATSRDREETQYFGPGTRLLVL.

This clonotype was counted between two and nine times. The chain couples TRBV5-6 to TRBJ2-7; 7 nucleotides line up with TRBD1. The CDR3 is made up of 15 amino acids. The ends lost 3 bases at V and 0 bases at J; junction bases unmatched: 6. Per germline, CDR1 SGHDT and CDR2 YYEEEE. The DNA of the CDR3 is TGTGCCAGCAGCTCCGACAGGGACGACTCCTACGAGCAGTACTTC. As protein: CASSSDRDDSYEQYF.

The V call is TRBV15, the J call TRBJ2-7; D might be TRBD2 (5 bases). V was shortened by 5 bases and J by 4 bases, with 21 bases between the two germline ends. This CDR3 region has 16 residues. The germline V gene encodes CDR1 LNHNV and CDR2 YYDKDF (reference sequence). The CDR3 reads CATSPRGDWRDYEQYF. The CDR3 DNA reads as TGTGCCACCAGCCCCCGGGGAGATTGGAGAGATTACGAGCAGTACTTC.

This clonotype was counted many times. V is TRBV7-9 and J is TRBJ2-1; unclear D gene. Germline values: CDR1 SEHNR, CDR2 FQNEAQ (reference sequence). V dropped 5 bases and J dropped 7 bases, with 9 bases sitting between them. The CDR3 contains 12 residues. The CDR3 sequence is CASSLGNNEQFF. CDR3 bases: TGTGCCAGCAGCCTAGGGAATAATGAGCAGTTCTTC.

This clonotype was observed a few times. V usage is TRBV7-9 and J usage is TRBJ1-5, with no clear D. Trimming cost V 5 bases and J 10 bases, with 12 bases left between them. This CDR3 region has 12 residues. Germline lookup yields CDR1 SEHNR and CDR2 FQNEAQ (reference sequence). In DNA form, the CDR3 reads TGTGCCAGCAGCATTGACGGTGCCCCCCAGCATTTT. It is translated as CASSIDGAPQHF.

In this sample, this clonotype turned up a few times. The chain is built from TRBV20-1 and TRBJ1-2, with D perhaps TRBD1 (5 bases). CDR3 length equals 13 residues. CDR1 is DFQATT and CDR2 is SNEGSKA in the germline V gene (reference sequence). V lost 3 bases to trimming and J lost 6 bases, with 14 bases between them. The CDR3 DNA reads as TGCAGTGCTAGCCTAAGGAGGGGAAATGGCTACACCTTC. The encoded protein is CSASLRRGNGYTF.

This clonotype came up a few times. The chain joins TRBV4-1 to TRBJ2-7, with D possibly matching TRBD2 (6 bases). CDR1 MGHRA and CDR2 YSYEKL come from the germline V gene. This CDR3 region has 15 residues. V dropped 0 bases and J dropped 4 bases, with 13 bases sitting between them. The CDR3 nucleotides are TGCGCCAGCAGCCAAGACTGGGACTCTTTGTACGAGCAGTACTTC. This codes for CASSQDWDSLYEQYF.

The chain couples TRBV5-1 to TRBJ2-2; 9 nucleotides align to TRBD1. This CDR3 is built from 16 residues. Looked up from germline, CDR1 is SGHRS and CDR2 is YFSETQ. V shed 4 bases, J shed 3 bases, and the junction held 7 bases outside the gene matches. The CDR3 region is CASSASGTGHTGELFF. CDR3 DNA: TGCGCCAGCAGCGCATCCGGGACAGGGCACACCGGGGAGCTGTTTTTT.